One sample yielded the 20 T cell receptor beta chains listed below, sequenced in a study of control samples from healthy donors and cancer patients (dated by TCRdb to the early 2020s). The method was the immunoSEQ multiplex PCR assay. TCRdb obtained this table from immuneACCESS and retained in-frame rearrangements with V and J assigned. These tables miss some clones; where compared with another copy, unresolved V genes account for less than half of the shortfall, and the remainder is unexplained. The table for this sample lists more than 150,000 clones; more than 85% of them were counted only once. Roughly 0.7% of the sample goes to the ten largest clones. Sequencing was done on a sample of blood. The receptor set was obtained from a woman aged 30 to 39 in good health.

The CDR3 bases are TGTGCCAGCAGCCAAGGTCAAGAGGAGACCCAGTACTTC. It specifies CASSQGQEETQYF. This chain joins TRBV3-1 (or the pseudogene TRBV3-2) and TRBJ2-5; D is ambiguous. Germline V gene lookup returns CDR1 LGHDT and CDR2 YNNKEL (reference sequence). This CDR3 is built from 13 residues. The germline V and J ends were trimmed by 1 base and 5 bases, with 8 bases remaining between them.

This chain connects TRBV11-1 to TRBJ2-5; 10 bases match TRBD1. CDR3 size: 15 residues. CDR1 is SGHAT, CDR2 FQDESV, per germline (reference sequence). J was trimmed by 3 bases and V by 5 bases; bases with no gene match: 6. CDR3 loop: CASSLGGTGEETQYF. In DNA, the CDR3 is TGTGCCAGCAGCCTGGGGGGGACAGGGGAAGAGACCCAGTACTTC.

The chain recombines TRBV7-9 with TRBJ2-7; D unclear. The CDR3 consists of 15 residues. CDR1 and CDR2 (germline): SEHNR, FQNEAQ (reference sequence). Trimming removed 5 bases from V and 3 bases from J, with 17 bases in between. The CDR3 reads CASSQTQERLYEQYF. The CDR3 coding sequence is TGTGCCAGCAGCCAGACGCAGGAACGGCTCTACGAGCAGTACTTC.

This chain joins TRBV10-3 and TRBJ2-7; a weak D match, TRBD1 (6 bases). Germline-derived CDR1 and CDR2 are ENHRY and SYGVKD. The CDR3 length is 14 residues. V was trimmed by 3 bases and J by 4 bases, leaving 13 bases between them. The CDR3 bases are TGTGCCATCAGTGATCCGGGACACCTGTACGAGCAGTACTTC. As protein: CAISDPGHLYEQYF.

The sample holds one count of this clone. The chain is built from TRBV14 and TRBJ2-1; D remains ambiguous. The CDR3 is made up of 13 amino acids. The germline CDR1 and CDR2 sequences are SGHDN and FVKESK. V was clipped by 1 base and J by 4 bases, with 5 bases between them. In nucleotides, the CDR3 is TGTGCCAGCAGCCAAGCGGGTTACAATGAGCAGTTCTTC. Residues: CASSQAGYNEQFF.

V usage is TRBV3-1 (or the pseudogene TRBV3-2) and J usage is TRBJ2-1; D possibly corresponds to TRBD2 (6 bases). The CDR3 covers 16 residues. V gave up 1 base and J gave up 7 bases, with 17 bases separating them. Looked up from germline, CDR1 is LGHDT and CDR2 is YNNKEL (reference sequence). CDR3 DNA: TGTGCCAGCAGCCAAGCCTGGGCAGGTGGGGGGAATGAGCAGTTCTTC. It translates to CASSQAWAGGGNEQFF.

The J gene is TRBJ2-1, the V gene TRBV24-1; 11 bases are a match to TRBD2. CDR1 is KGHDR and CDR2 is SFDVKD in the germline V gene. The CDR3 is 17 amino acids. V lost 10 bases to trimming and J lost 0 bases; unmatched junction nucleotides: 10. CDR3 sequence (DNA): TGTGCCACAGCCGGGACTAGCGGACGTACCTCCTACAATGAGCAGTTCTTC. Translated, it gives CATAGTSGRTSYNEQFF.

The V gene is TRBV29-1, the J gene TRBJ2-2; D ambiguous. Germline V gives CDR1 SQVTM, CDR2 ANQGSEA. V was pared by 8 bases and J by 2 bases, with 6 bases between. CDR3 length: 11 amino acids. The CDR3 here is CSTSNTGELFF. In DNA form, the CDR3 reads TGCAGCACCAGCAACACCGGGGAGCTGTTTTTT.

J is TRBJ1-1 and V is TRBV2; 7 positions agree with TRBD1. With V trimmed by 6 bases and J by 1 base, 5 bases remained unmatched. Germline V gene lookup returns CDR1 SNHLY and CDR2 FYNNEI. This CDR3 region has 14 residues. For the CDR3, the DNA is TGTGCCAGCAGGACAGGGAACGCGAACACTGAAGCTTTCTTT. It yields the protein CASRTGNANTEAFF.

The rearrangement links TRBV4-1 to TRBJ2-1; the match to TRBD1 covers 7 bases. This CDR3 has 17 amino acids. V dropped 3 bases and J dropped 4; count of bases not matched to a gene: 12. Germline V gene sequence: CDR1 MGHRA, CDR2 YSYEKL. As DNA, the CDR3 is TGCGCCAGCAGCCATGTCCAAAGGGGACAGCGTTACAATGAGCAGTTCTTC. It encodes CASSHVQRGQRYNEQFF.

The CDR3 region is CASSLLDRPNTEAFF. The CDR3 coding sequence is TGTGCCAGCAGTTTATTAGACAGGCCGAACACTGAAGCTTTCTTT. The chain is built from TRBV28 and TRBJ1-1; D possibly corresponds to TRBD1 (6 bases). The ends were cut back, 1 base at V and 1 base at J, with 10 bases in the middle. Germline CDR1 reads MDHEN; CDR2 reads SYDVKM. The CDR3 is 15 residues long.

The rearrangement links TRBV2 to TRBJ1-1; D remains ambiguous. The germline gives CDR1 SNHLY, CDR2 FYNNEI. V was cut by 9 bases and J by 7 bases, with 9 bases left in between. This CDR3 contains 10 residues. The CDR3 DNA is TGTGCCAGTGACGGACTTGAAGCTTTCTTT. Its translation is CASDGLEAFF. Full variable domain (missing parts from reference TRBV2 and TRBJ1-1): EPEVTQTPSHQVTQMGQEVILRCVPISNHLYFYWYRQILGQKVEFLVSFYNNEISEKSEIFDDQFSVERPDGSNFTLKIRSTKLEDSAMYFCASDGLEAFFGQGTRLTVV.

This chain links TRBV28 with TRBJ1-6, with D unclear. Germline V gives CDR1 MDHEN, CDR2 SYDVKM. V lost 4 bases and J lost 4, with 14 bases in between. The CDR3 extends over 16 amino acids. The CDR3 sequence: CASSWRSGIYNSPLHF. DNA of the CDR3: TGTGCCAGCAGTTGGAGGTCCGGAATTTATAATTCACCCCTCCACTTT.

The J gene is TRBJ1-3, the V gene TRBV9; 8 bases align to TRBD1. The CDR3 is made up of 16 amino acids. Germline CDR1 SGDLS, CDR2 YYNGEE. Unmatched junction bases numbered 6, after V lost 4 bases and J lost 0 bases. Here the CDR3 reads CASSTGQGHSGNTIYF. In DNA form, the CDR3 reads TGTGCCAGCAGCACCGGACAGGGCCACTCTGGAAACACCATATATTTT.

V is TRBV15 and J is TRBJ1-4; D perhaps matches TRBD1 (5 bases). In germline, CDR1 is LNHNV, CDR2 YYDKDF (reference sequence). Trimming removed 0 bases from V and 3 bases from J, with 8 bases in between. The CDR3 totals 15 residues. The CDR3 region is CATSRDKGANEKLFF. The CDR3 nucleotides read TGTGCCACCAGCAGAGATAAAGGGGCTAATGAAAAACTGTTTTTT.

The rearrangement joins TRBV19 to TRBJ1-5; TRBD1 matches at 8 bases. The CDR3 is made up of 16 amino acids. Germline V gene lookup returns CDR1 LNHDA and CDR2 SQIVND (reference sequence). Trimming took 4 bases from V and 0 from J; bases not matched to a gene: 5. The CDR3 loop is CASSTTGDYSNQPQHF. DNA for the CDR3: TGTGCCAGTAGTACGACAGGGGATTATAGCAATCAGCCCCAGCATTTT.

V is TRBV5-6 and J is TRBJ1-1; D gene unclear. Trimming left V 5 bases short and J 6 bases short, with 14 bases between. This CDR3 is 13 amino acids long. From germline, CDR1 is SGHDT and CDR2 YYEEEE. The chain's CDR3 is CASRRVWKAEAFF. The CDR3 region has the DNA TGTGCCAGCAGACGGGTGTGGAAGGCTGAAGCTTTCTTT.

V and J are TRBV15 and TRBJ2-5, with D maybe TRBD1 (5 bases). V shed 0 bases and J shed 2 bases, with 13 bases lying between them. Per germline, CDR1 LNHNV and CDR2 YYDKDF (reference sequence). This CDR3 has 16 amino acids. Written as DNA, the CDR3 is TGTGCCACCAGCAGAGATTGGGCGGCAGGGCAAGAGACCCAGTACTTC. Translation: CATSRDWAAGQETQYF.

This rearrangement joins TRBV6-6 to TRBJ1-1; a possible D gene is TRBD1 (5 bases). Germline CDR1 reads MNHNY; CDR2 reads SVGAGI (reference sequence). The CDR3 contains 15 residues. V shed 6 bases and J shed 0 bases, with 14 bases lying between them. The CDR3 region has the DNA TGTGCCAGCAGGGCGGGGGGGGTCATGAACACTGAAGCTTTCTTT. Translation gives CASRAGGVMNTEAFF.

The genes are TRBV6-5 and TRBJ2-3; D is undetermined. CDR3 length equals 16 residues. Trimming took 0 bases from V and 3 from J, leaving 13 bases between them. From germline, CDR1 is MNHEY and CDR2 SVGAGI. The CDR3 DNA reads as TGTGCCAGCAGTTACTCGATTCCGTCGGTGACAGATACGCAGTATTTT. This codes for CASSYSIPSVTDTQYF.